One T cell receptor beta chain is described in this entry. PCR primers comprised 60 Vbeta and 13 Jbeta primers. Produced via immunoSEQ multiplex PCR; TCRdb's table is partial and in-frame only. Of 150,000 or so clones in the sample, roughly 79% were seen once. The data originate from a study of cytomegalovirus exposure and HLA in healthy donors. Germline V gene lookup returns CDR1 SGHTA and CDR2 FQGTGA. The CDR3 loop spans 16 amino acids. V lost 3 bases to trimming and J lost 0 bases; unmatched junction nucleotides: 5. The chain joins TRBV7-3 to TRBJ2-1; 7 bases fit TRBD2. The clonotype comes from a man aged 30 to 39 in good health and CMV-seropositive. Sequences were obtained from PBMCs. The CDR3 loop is CASSFDGGGSYNEQFF. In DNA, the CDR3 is TGTGCCAGCAGCTTCGATGGGGGGGGCTCCTACAATGAGCAGTTCTTC.